The present entry profiles one T cell receptor beta chain with its context. Assay used: immunoSEQ multiplex PCR; TCRdb lists only in-frame clones, some missing. The table shows about 46,000 clones, with around 92% occurring only once. The V gene end was trimmed by 6 bases and the J gene end by 0 bases; junction bases not matched to a gene: 4. The germline V gene encodes CDR1 MNHEY and CDR2 SMNVEV (reference sequence). This CDR3 spans 14 amino acids. The sample originates from a study of T cell changes during pregnancy in multiple sclerosis. This receptor was taken from a female donor with multiple sclerosis, enrolled in a pregnancy study. Source: CD8+ T cells from peripheral blood mononuclear cells, taken in the first trimester of pregnancy. V gene TRBV27 combines with J gene TRBJ1-2, with 7 positions matching TRBD1. The CDR3 region is CASSPGQANYGYTF. The CDR3 DNA follows: TGTGCCAGCAGCCCAGGACAGGCTAACTATGGCTACACCTTC.